The source of this T cell receptor beta chain is a study of shared clonotypes between healthy human individuals. Study at large: Per donor, CD8 memory used one plate, CD8 naive used two, CD4 memory used three and CD4 naive used three.

Comments on this clone: Antigen specificity is unknown.

The ends lost 3 bases at V and 3 bases at J; junction bases unmatched: 6. Germline-derived CDR1 and CDR2 are SEHNR and FQNEAQ (reference sequence). The CDR3 has 16 amino acids. Study findings and constraints: The rarefaction results pointed to incomplete sorted-subset sequencing despite large depth. Clonotypes shared by all four sorted-subset donors had higher generation probabilities than non-shared clonotypes.

Samples underwent the assay at deep level. Profiling relied on immunoSEQ multiplex PCR, and the TCRdb table lists in-frame clones only, not all of them. The sample holds some 1 million clones, 70% to 80% seen once. This sequence was found in a man aged 18 to 35 in good health. Sample: memory CD4+ T cells sorted from blood. Subset reported: CD45RA-negative fraction. This rearrangement joins TRBV7-9 to TRBJ2-3; the match to TRBD2 covers 10 bases. CDR3 DNA sequence: TGTGCCAGCAGCTTCGGGGGTAGCGGGAGGACAGATACGCAGTATTTT. This encodes CASSFGGSGRTDTQYF.